Sequencing of this TCR beta chain was carried out in a study of beta chain features in type 1 diabetes. Study-wide background: Age, gender, cell numbers and subset yield matched between patients and controls. Findings and caveats of the study: Resolution of whether HLA type affects TCRB rearrangement was not achieved here.

Of the isolated RNA, all was reverse transcribed, and so the sequenced material was expressed TCRB transcripts. Naive, central memory and regulatory T cell samples averaged around 4 million immunoSEQ reads each. TCRdb's copy holds only in-frame clones and misses some; the assay was immunoSEQ multiplex PCR. The sample holds more than 140,000 clones, 9% to 10% seen once. The CDR3 totals 18 residues. The V and J ends lost 0 bases and 0 bases respectively, with 18 bases between them. Germline V gene sequence: CDR1 SGHVS, CDR2 FQNEAQ. This clone was seen a handful of times. The target antigen is unknown. Source material: central memory CD4+ T cells from blood. The clonotype comes from a woman aged 35 to 49 in good health. The genes are TRBV7-8 and TRBJ2-7, with D possibly TRBD1 on 6 matching bases. The CDR3 DNA is TGTGCCAGCAGCTTAGCCCTTCAGGCGAAGGGGGACTCCTACGAGCAGTACTTC. It translates to CASSLALQAKGDSYEQYF.